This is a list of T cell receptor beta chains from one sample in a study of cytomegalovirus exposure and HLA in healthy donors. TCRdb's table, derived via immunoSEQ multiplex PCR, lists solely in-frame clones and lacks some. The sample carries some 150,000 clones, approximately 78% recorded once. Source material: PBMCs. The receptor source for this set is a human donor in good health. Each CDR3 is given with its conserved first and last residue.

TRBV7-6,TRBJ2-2,CASSGGQGKTGELFF
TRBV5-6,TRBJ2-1,CASSLEEQGYNEQFF
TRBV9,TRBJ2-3,CASSVVDFLDTQYF
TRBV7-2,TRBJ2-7,CASSSNRVAYEQYF
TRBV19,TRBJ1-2,CASSPAGTGLVSNGYTF
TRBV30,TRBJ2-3,CAWSTGTTTDTQYF
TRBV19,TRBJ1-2,CASRDRDSGYTF
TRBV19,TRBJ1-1,CASMFSNTEAFF
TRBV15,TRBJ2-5,CATSRDGTSGRSQYF
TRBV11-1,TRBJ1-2,CASSFDRANYGYTF
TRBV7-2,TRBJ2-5,CASSLGGRRSVETQYF
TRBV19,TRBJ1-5,CASSWTGGPLAQHF
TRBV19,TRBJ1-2,CASSKRGTDYGYTF
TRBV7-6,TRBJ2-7,CASTQEGSEQYF
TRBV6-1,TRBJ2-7,CASGEGHHYEQYF
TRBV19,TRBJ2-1,CASSMDRGYYNEQFF
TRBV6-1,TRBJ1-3,CASTPSRDTIYF
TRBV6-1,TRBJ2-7,CASSDPDRSEQYF